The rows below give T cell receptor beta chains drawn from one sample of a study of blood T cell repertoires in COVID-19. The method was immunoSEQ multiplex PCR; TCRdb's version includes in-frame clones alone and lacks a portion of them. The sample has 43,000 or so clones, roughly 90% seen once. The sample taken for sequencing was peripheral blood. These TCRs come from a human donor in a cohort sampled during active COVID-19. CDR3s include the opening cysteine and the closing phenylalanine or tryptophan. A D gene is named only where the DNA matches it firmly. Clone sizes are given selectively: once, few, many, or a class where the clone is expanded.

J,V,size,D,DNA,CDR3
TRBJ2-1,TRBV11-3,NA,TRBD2,TGTGCCAGCAGCTTAGCAGGACTAGCGAATGAGCAGTTCTTC,CASSLAGLANEQFF
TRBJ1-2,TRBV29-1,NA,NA,TGCAGCGTTGAAGAAGATCAGGGCGGTATAATGCGTTACTATGGCTACACCTTC,CSVEEDQGGIMRYYGYTF
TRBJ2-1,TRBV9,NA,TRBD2,TGTGCCAGCAGCACCTTTCCCCGGACTAGCGGGACAAATGAGCAGTTCTTC,CASSTFPRTSGTNEQFF
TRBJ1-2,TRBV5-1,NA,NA,TGCGCCAGCAGCTTGACAGGGACTAACTATGGCTACACCTTC,CASSLTGTNYGYTF
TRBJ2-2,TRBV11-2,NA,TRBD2,TGTGCCAGCAGCCCAAGCGGGGGACCGATCGCCGGGGAGCTGTTTTTT,CASSPSGGPIAGELFF
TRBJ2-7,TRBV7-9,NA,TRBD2,TGTGCCAGCAGCTTATTGGGCGGGAGAGCGACCGAGCAGTACTTC,CASSLLGGRATEQYF
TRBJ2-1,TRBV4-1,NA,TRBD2,TGCGCCAGCAGCCATCCCGGGACTAGCGGGGGGGCTGAGCAGTTCTTC,CASSHPGTSGGAEQFF
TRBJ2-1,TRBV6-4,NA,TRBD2,TGTGCCAGCAGTGAGGCGGGAGTAGGGACCCAGTTCTTC,CASSEAGVGTQFF
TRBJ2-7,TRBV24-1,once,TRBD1,TGTGCCACCAGTGATCCGTCGACAGAGGGACAGTTCTACGAGCAGTACTTC,CATSDPSTEGQFYEQYF
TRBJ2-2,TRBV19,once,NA,TGTGCCAGTAGCCAAAATGTACGGGGTAAGGCCGGGGAGCTGTTTTTT,CASSQNVRGKAGELFF
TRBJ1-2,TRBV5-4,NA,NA,TGTGCCAGCAGCTTCGGGGGGGGCACGGAGGGCGCATATGGCTACACCTTC,CASSFGGGTEGAYGYTF
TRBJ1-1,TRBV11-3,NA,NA,TGTGCCAGCAGCCGCCAGGTGAACACTGAAGCTTTCTTT,CASSRQVNTEAFF
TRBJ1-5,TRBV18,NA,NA,TGTGCCAGCTCACCCGGGGTGGGCCAGCCCCAGCATTTT,CASSPGVGQPQHF
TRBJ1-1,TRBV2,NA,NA,TGTGCCAGCAGTCAATTATTCCCGGGGGCTGAAGCTTTCTTT,CASSQLFPGAEAFF
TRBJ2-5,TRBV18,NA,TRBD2,TGTGCCAGCTCAAGCGGGGCCGCAGAGACCCAGTACTTC,CASSSGAAETQYF
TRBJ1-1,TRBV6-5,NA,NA,TGTGCCAGCAGTTACTCCGGGGGGGGTGAAGCTTTCTTT,CASSYSGGGEAFF
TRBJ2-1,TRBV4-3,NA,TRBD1,TGCGCCAGCAGCCAGATACTAAAAAGGGACAGGGGTGGCAATGAGCAGTTCTTC,CASSQILKRDRGGNEQFF
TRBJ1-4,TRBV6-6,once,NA,TGTGCCAGCAGTTTAGGACACAGTACAACTAATGAAAAACTGTTTTTT,CASSLGHSTTNEKLFF
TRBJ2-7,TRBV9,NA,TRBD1,TGTGCCAGCAGCGTAGAAGGCGGACAGGCAAGCTCCTACGAGCAGTACTTC,CASSVEGGQASSYEQYF
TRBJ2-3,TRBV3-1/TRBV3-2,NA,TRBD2,TGTGCCAGCAGCCAAGCCGGGGTTAGCGGGGGGTTGGGCACAGATACGCAGTATTTT,CASSQAGVSGGLGTDTQYF
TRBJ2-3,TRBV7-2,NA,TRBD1,TGTGCCAGCAGTCCTAGGGGGCGAACCGCAGATACGCAGTATTTT,CASSPRGRTADTQYF
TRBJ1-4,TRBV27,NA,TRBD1,TGTGCCAGCAGTTCCACAGGGGTCAAAAATGAAAAACTGTTTTTT,CASSSTGVKNEKLFF
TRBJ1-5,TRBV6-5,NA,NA,TGTGCCAGCAGGGTAACAGGGAATCAGCCCCAGCATTTT,CASRVTGNQPQHF
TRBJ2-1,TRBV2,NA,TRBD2,TGTGCCAGCAATCGGGAGGGCCTCGATGAGCAGTTCTTC,CASNREGLDEQFF
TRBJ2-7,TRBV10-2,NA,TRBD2,TGCGCCAGCAGTGAGTTAGCGGGAGGGCCGAACGAGCAGTACTTC,CASSELAGGPNEQYF
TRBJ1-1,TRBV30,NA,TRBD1,TGTGCCTGGAGTGTTCTGGGGATCGGGACAGGGATTTCGAACACTGAAGCTTTCTTT,CAWSVLGIGTGISNTEAFF
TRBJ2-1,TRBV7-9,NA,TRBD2,TGTGCCAGCACCCCCGTTTCGCTAGCGGGAGGGCCACGGCAGTTCTTC,CASTPVSLAGGPRQFF
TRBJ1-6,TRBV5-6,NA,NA,TGTGCCAGCAGCTTACAGGGCAGCTCCTATAATTCACCCCTCCACTTT,CASSLQGSSYNSPLHF
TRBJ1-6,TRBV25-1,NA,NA,TGTGCCAGCCGACAGTTAAATTCACCCCTCCACTTT,CASRQLNSPLHF
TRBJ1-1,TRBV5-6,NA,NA,TGTGCCAGCGCAGGCAGCCCAATGAACACTGAAGCTTTCTTT,CASAGSPMNTEAFF
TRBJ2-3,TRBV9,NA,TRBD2,TGTGCCAGCAGCGCCCAGCGGGGGGGCCTGGGAGATACGCAGTATTTT,CASSAQRGGLGDTQYF
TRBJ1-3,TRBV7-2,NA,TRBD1,TGTGCCAGCAGCGCCCAGGGGGTCGCTGGAAACACCATATATTTT,CASSAQGVAGNTIYF
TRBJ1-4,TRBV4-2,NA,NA,TGTGCCAGCAGCCAAGATAGGAGACAGGTGGCGGAAAAACTGTTTTTT,CASSQDRRQVAEKLFF
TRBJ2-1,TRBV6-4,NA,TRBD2,TGTGCCAGCAGTAAGAGCGGGGGGTACAATGAGCAGTTCTTC,CASSKSGGYNEQFF
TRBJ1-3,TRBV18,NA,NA,TGTGCCAGCTCGCCGAGTCCGACAGGTTGGAGTACTAGTGGAAACACCATATATTTT,CASSPSPTGWSTSGNTIYF
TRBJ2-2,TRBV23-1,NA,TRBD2,TGCGCCAGCAGTCAACAACACCCTAGCGGAACCGGGGAGCTGTTTTTT,CASSQQHPSGTGELFF
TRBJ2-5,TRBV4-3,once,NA,TGCGCCAGCAGCCAAGAGGGACACCCTACCCAAGAGACCCAGTACTTC,CASSQEGHPTQETQYF
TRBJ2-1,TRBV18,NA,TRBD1,TGTGCCAGCTCACCTATTTTACAGGGGGCTTACAATGAGCAGTTCTTC,CASSPILQGAYNEQFF
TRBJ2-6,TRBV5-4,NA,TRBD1,TGTGCCAGCAGCCCTGGACAGGGGGCTTCCGGGGCCAACGTCCTGACTTTC,CASSPGQGASGANVLTF
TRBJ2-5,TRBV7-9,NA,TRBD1,TGTGCCAGCAGCTACGGACAGGTAGTCACGGAGACCCAGTACTTC,CASSYGQVVTETQYF
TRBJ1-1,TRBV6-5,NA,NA,TGTGCCAGCACCCTGGGACAACCGAACACTGAAGCTTTCTTT,CASTLGQPNTEAFF
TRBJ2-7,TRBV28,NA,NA,TGTGCCAGCAGTTTGGCGACAGGGAGGATTTCCTACGAGCAGTACTTC,CASSLATGRISYEQYF
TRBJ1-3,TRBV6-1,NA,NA,TGTGCCAGCAGTGAAGCGCAGGGGTCTGGAAACACCATATATTTT,CASSEAQGSGNTIYF
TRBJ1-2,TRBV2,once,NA,TGTGCCAGCAGTGTGGCAGGGAACTATGGCTACACCTTC,CASSVAGNYGYTF
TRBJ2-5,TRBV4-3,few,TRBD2,TGCGCCAGCAGCCAAGGATGGACTAGCGGGAAAGAGACCCAGTACTTC,CASSQGWTSGKETQYF
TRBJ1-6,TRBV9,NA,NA,TGTGCCAGCAGCGTAGACAACAGGGTGGATTCACCCCTCCACTTT,CASSVDNRVDSPLHF
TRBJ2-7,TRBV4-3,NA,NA,TGCGCCAGCAGCCAAGATGTCGGGAAATGGAGCTCCTACGAGCAGTACTTC,CASSQDVGKWSSYEQYF
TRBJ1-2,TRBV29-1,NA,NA,TGCAGCGCAATTTCCTTCGTGGGGCTGGTGGACTATGGCTACACCTTC,CSAISFVGLVDYGYTF